This TCR beta chain was retrieved from a study of blood T cell repertoires in COVID-19. Study in general: Acute and convalescent COVID-19 samples came from the United States, Italy and Spain. PBMCs, B-cell-depleted T cells, or T cells were the source of the cDNA or gDNA that made up the material.

Data came from immunoSEQ multiplex PCR; TCRdb stores just in-frame clones and leaves some out. This sample carries roughly 250,000 clones, around 87% of them seen once, and the ten largest clones take 2.5% to 3.5%. Germline loops: CDR1 MRHNA, CDR2 SNTAGT. The CDR3 runs 13 residues. Trimming pared 2 bases from V and 7 bases from J, leaving 11 bases between. All enrollees were about 18 to 100 years old and from fewer than 25 US areas. Cohorts were determined from participant-reported clinical history. This clonotype originated in a woman in her thirties or forties with acute COVID-19. Sequencing was performed on PBMCs or T cells enriched from blood (not recorded which). The chain carries TRBV6-4 and TRBJ1-2; D is uncertain. The DNA of the CDR3 is TGTGCCAGCAGTGACGATGAGGGCCTTGGCTACACCTTC. It specifies CASSDDEGLGYTF.